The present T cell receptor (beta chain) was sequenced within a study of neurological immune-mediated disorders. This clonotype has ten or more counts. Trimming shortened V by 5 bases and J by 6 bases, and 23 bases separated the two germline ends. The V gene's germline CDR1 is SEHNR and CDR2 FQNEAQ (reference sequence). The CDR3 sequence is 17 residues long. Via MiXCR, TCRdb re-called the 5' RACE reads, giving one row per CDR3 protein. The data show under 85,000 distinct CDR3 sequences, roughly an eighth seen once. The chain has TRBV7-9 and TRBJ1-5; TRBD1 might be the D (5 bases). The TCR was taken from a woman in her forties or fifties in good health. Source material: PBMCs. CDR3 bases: TGTGCCAGCAGCCAGGGCCCCCAGGACGGCTTGTTTCAGCCCCAGCATTTT. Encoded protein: CASSQGPQDGLFQPQHF. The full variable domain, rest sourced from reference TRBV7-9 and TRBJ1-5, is DTGVSQNPRHKITKRGQNVTFRCDPISEHNRLYWYRQTLGQGPEFLTYFQNEAQLEKSRLLSDRFSAERPKGSFSTLEIQRTEQGDSAMYLCASSQGPQDGLFQPQHFGDGTRLSIL.